This section outlines one T cell receptor (beta chain) sequence together with its context. The data were obtained in a study of control samples from healthy donors and cancer patients. Assay: immunoSEQ multiplex PCR; the TCRdb copy retains only in-frame clones and omits some. This repertoire shows about 410,000 clones, 80% to 95% found once; its top ten account for about 6.3%. Losses at the gene ends were 6 bases for V and 2 bases for J; bases not matched to a gene: 10. CDR3 length equals 16 residues. Germline CDR1 LGHDT, CDR2 YNNKEL (reference sequence). Sequencing input: PBMCs. The V call is TRBV3-1 (or the pseudogene TRBV3-2), the J call TRBJ2-5, with 9 bases that match TRBD2. The receptor was isolated from a man aged 35 to 55 with head and neck cancer. This CDR3 reads CASSPHRTSGQETQYF. CDR3 in DNA: TGTGCCAGCAGTCCCCACCGTACTAGCGGGCAAGAGACCCAGTACTTC.